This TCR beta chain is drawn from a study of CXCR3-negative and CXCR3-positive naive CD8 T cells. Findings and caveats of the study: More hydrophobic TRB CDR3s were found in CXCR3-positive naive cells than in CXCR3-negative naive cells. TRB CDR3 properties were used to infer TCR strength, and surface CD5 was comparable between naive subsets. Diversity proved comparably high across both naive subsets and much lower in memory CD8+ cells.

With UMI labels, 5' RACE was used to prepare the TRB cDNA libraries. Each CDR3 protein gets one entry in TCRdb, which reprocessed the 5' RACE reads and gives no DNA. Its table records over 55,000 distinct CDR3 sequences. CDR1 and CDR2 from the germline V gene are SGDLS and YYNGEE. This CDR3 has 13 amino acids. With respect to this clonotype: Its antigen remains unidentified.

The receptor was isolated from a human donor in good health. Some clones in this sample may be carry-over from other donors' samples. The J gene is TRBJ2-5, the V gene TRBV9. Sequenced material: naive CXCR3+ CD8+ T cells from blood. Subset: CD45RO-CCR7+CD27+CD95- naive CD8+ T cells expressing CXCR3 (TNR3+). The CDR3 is CASSEATEETQYF.